These 25 T cell receptor beta chains came from one sample sequenced in a study of cytomegalovirus exposure and HLA in healthy donors. The PCR contained 60 Vbeta and 13 Jbeta primers. The table came from immunoSEQ multiplex PCR; TCRdb's copy has only in-frame clones and leaves some out. The table lists about 140,000 clones. Sample: PBMCs. Source of these receptors: a woman between 18 and 30 years old in good health and CMV-seronegative.

This sequence joins TRBV7-2 and TRBJ2-7, with 7 positions matching TRBD1. The germline gives CDR1 SGHTA, CDR2 FQGNSA. V lost 1 base and J lost 6; bases outside the gene matches: 6. The CDR3 loop spans 14 amino acids. The CDR3 here is CASSLGQGEIEQYF. The DNA of the CDR3 is TGTGCCAGCAGCTTAGGGCAGGGGGAGATCGAGCAGTACTTC.

V is TRBV11-2 and J is TRBJ2-7, with TRBD1 identical over 7 bases. The CDR3 totals 14 residues. Germline V gene data show CDR1 as SGHAT and CDR2 as FQNNGV. Germline trimming cut 3 bases from V and 5 bases from J; bases unmatched to any gene: 7. CDR3 protein: CASSFPDRAHEQYV. The CDR3 DNA is TGTGCCAGCAGCTTTCCCGACAGGGCCCACGAGCAGTACGTC.

This rearrangement joins TRBV30 to TRBJ2-7; 8 bases match TRBD2. Looked up from germline, CDR1 is GTSNPN and CDR2 is SVGIG (reference sequence). The CDR3 covers 17 residues. V trimming: 1 base; J trimming: 2 bases; junction bases outside the gene matches: 13. The CDR3 is CAWSALFYGTRAYEQYF. Written as DNA, the CDR3 is TGTGCCTGGAGTGCCCTTTTTTACGGGACTAGGGCCTACGAGCAGTACTTC.

This rearrangement joins TRBV27 to TRBJ1-5, with D possibly matching TRBD1 (5 bases). The V gene's germline CDR1 is MNHEY and CDR2 SMNVEV (reference sequence). Trimming left V 1 base short and J 0 bases short, with 19 bases between. The CDR3 has 19 amino acids. CDR3 in amino acids: CASSLFFTVGGDSNQPQHF. The CDR3, as DNA: TGTGCCAGCAGTTTATTTTTTACCGTGGGGGGTGATAGCAATCAGCCCCAGCATTTT.

The J gene is TRBJ2-1, the V gene TRBV5-1; 10 bases line up with TRBD2. J lost 5 bases, V lost 4 bases, and 9 bases had no gene match. This CDR3 has 16 amino acids. Germline loops: CDR1 SGHRS, CDR2 YFSETQ. The CDR3 DNA sequence: TGCGCCAGCAGCACCTTTACTAGCGGGACCAACAATGAGCAGTTCTTC. Protein product: CASSTFTSGTNNEQFF.

This chain connects TRBV7-6 to TRBJ2-1; D may be TRBD2 (6 bases). This CDR3 contains 18 residues. V was pared by 6 bases and J by 9 bases, with 30 bases between. Germline values: CDR1 SGHVS, CDR2 FNYEAQ. CDR3 loop: CASSSSYIGTSPVGEQFF. The CDR3 DNA is TGTGCCAGCAGTTCCTCGTATATCGGGACTTCCCCCGTCGGTGAGCAGTTCTTC.

As for this clone: The sample carries other DNA sequences with the same CDR3. The V and J genes are TRBV5-1 and TRBJ2-1; 9 positions agree with TRBD2. The V gene end was trimmed by 0 bases and the J gene end by 4 bases; junction bases not matched to a gene: 5. The CDR3 is 16 residues long. CDR1 and CDR2 (germline): SGHRS, YFSETQ. CDR3 DNA sequence: TGCGCCAGCAGCTTGGGGCTGGCGGGAGGGTACAATGAGCAGTTCTTC. Protein sequence: CASSLGLAGGYNEQFF.

This sequence joins TRBV5-1 and TRBJ1-4; 7 bases agree with TRBD1. Germline lookup yields CDR1 SGHRS and CDR2 YFSETQ. The length of the CDR3 is 16 residues. The junction had 8 bases not matched to a gene; V was cut back by 4 bases and J by 2 bases. The DNA of the CDR3 is TGCGCCAGCAGCCCGGACAGGAGCGCGACTAATGAAAAACTGTTTTTT. It yields the protein CASSPDRSATNEKLFF. The full variable domain, with the rest looked up from reference TRBV5-1 and TRBJ1-4, is KAGVTQTPRYLIKTRGQQVTLSCSPISGHRSVSWYQQTPGQGLQFLFEYFSETQRNKGNFPGRFSGRQFSNSRSEMNVSTLELGDSALYLCASSPDRSATNEKLFFGSGTQLSVL.

This CDR3 reads CASRISRGLNEQFF. DNA of the CDR3: TGTGCCAGTAGAATCAGTAGGGGCCTCAATGAGCAGTTCTTC. The V call is TRBV19, the J call TRBJ2-1; weak D call: TRBD1 (5 bases). There are 14 residues in the CDR3. Per germline, CDR1 LNHDA and CDR2 SQIVND (reference sequence). The V and J ends lost 6 bases and 6 bases respectively, with 15 bases between them.

V gene TRBV14 combines with J gene TRBJ2-2; the D is unclear. Trimming stripped 1 base from V and 3 bases from J, with 15 bases between. Germline V gene sequence: CDR1 SGHDN, CDR2 FVKESK. This CDR3 contains 17 residues. As DNA, the CDR3 is TGTGCCAGCAGCCAAGTTACGGTTGTCCTGGACACCGGGGAGCTGTTTTTT. Translating gives CASSQVTVVLDTGELFF.

V usage is TRBV5-1 and J usage is TRBJ2-3, with 9 bases that match TRBD2. CDR1 and CDR2 (germline): SGHRS, YFSETQ. The CDR3 has 17 amino acids. V lost 4 bases to trimming and J lost 2 bases; unmatched junction nucleotides: 11. The CDR3 here is CASSRTTSGASTDTQYF. CDR3 in DNA: TGCGCCAGCAGCAGAACGACTAGCGGAGCCTCCACAGATACGCAGTATTTT.

The chain has TRBV5-1 and TRBJ2-1; 14 nucleotides agree with TRBD2. The CDR3 sequence is 17 residues long. Germline CDR1 is SGHRS and CDR2 is YFSETQ. V was clipped by 4 bases and J by 5 bases; unmatched bases: 8. The CDR3 coding sequence is TGCGCCAGCAGCCCGGGACTAGCGGGAGTCCCTAACAATGAGCAGTTCTTC. This translates into CASSPGLAGVPNNEQFF.

The gene calls are TRBV7-8 and TRBJ2-5; TRBD1 matches at 7 bases. The germline V gene encodes CDR1 SGHVS and CDR2 FQNEAQ. The junction had 5 bases not matched to a gene; V was cut back by 5 bases and J by 2 bases. The CDR3 sequence is 14 residues long. CDR3 in amino acids: CASSHDRVQETQYF. CDR3 in DNA: TGTGCCAGCAGCCATGACAGGGTTCAAGAGACCCAGTACTTC.

The J gene is TRBJ2-1, the V gene TRBV6-1; possibly TRBD2 for D (6 bases). Germline V CDR1 and CDR2: MNHNS, SASEGT. V was cut by 2 bases and J by 7 bases, with 21 bases left in between. CDR3 size: 17 residues. The CDR3 loop is CASSETGGSGGGNEQFF. The CDR3 region has the DNA TGTGCCAGCAGTGAAACGGGTGGTAGCGGAGGTGGGAATGAGCAGTTCTTC.

This chain connects TRBV18 to TRBJ1-1; D uncertain. V was shortened by 2 bases and J by 6 bases, with 13 bases between the two germline ends. Germline values: CDR1 KGHSH, CDR2 LQKENI. This CDR3 has 14 amino acids. The CDR3 sequence: CASSPITTLSEAFF. In DNA form, the CDR3 reads TGTGCCAGCTCACCAATTACAACCTTATCTGAAGCTTTCTTT.

This chain joins TRBV7-6 and TRBJ2-3; 8 nucleotides line up with TRBD2. CDR1 SGHVS and CDR2 FNYEAQ come from the germline V gene. This CDR3 is 17 amino acids long. J lost 3 bases, V lost 0 bases, and 8 bases had no gene match. CDR3 protein: CASSLAPSTGGTDTQYF. The DNA for the CDR3 is TGTGCCAGCAGCTTAGCCCCGTCCACGGGGGGGACAGATACGCAGTATTTT.

The chain is built from TRBV6-6 and TRBJ1-2; TRBD1 agrees at 7 bases. CDR3 length: 12 amino acids. V shed 10 bases, J shed 6 bases, and the junction held 8 bases outside the gene matches. CDR1 is MNHNY, CDR2 SVGAGI, per germline (reference sequence). CDR3 DNA: TGTGCCACCGAGACAGGGTTGCATGGCTACACCTTC. Its protein product is CATETGLHGYTF.

This rearrangement joins TRBV25-1 to TRBJ1-5; D might be TRBD1 (5 bases). The CDR3 totals 13 residues. CDR1 is MGHDK and CDR2 is SYGVNS in the germline V gene. The V gene lost 9 bases and the J gene lost 4 bases, with 13 bases spanning the gap. The CDR3 loop reads CARRQPPNQPQHF. CDR3 sequence (DNA): TGTGCCAGGCGACAGCCACCGAATCAGCCCCAGCATTTT.

This chain links TRBV6-5 with TRBJ1-2; TRBD1 might be the D (6 bases). Germline CDR1 reads MNHEY; CDR2 reads SVGAGI. The CDR3 length is 15 residues. Trimming stripped 6 bases from V and 3 bases from J, with 17 bases between. The CDR3 spells CASRDSMTGYYGYTF. In DNA form, the CDR3 reads TGTGCCAGCAGGGATTCCATGACAGGCTACTATGGCTACACCTTC.

The V gene is TRBV10-3, the J gene TRBJ1-2; 12 bases are shared with TRBD1. CDR1 and CDR2 (germline): ENHRY, SYGVKD. This CDR3 is built from 15 residues. Trimming took 3 bases from V and 8 from J; bases not matched to a gene: 7. CDR3 sequence reads: CAISDTGQGAGGYTF. The CDR3, as DNA: TGTGCCATCAGTGACACGGGACAGGGGGCGGGAGGCTACACCTTC.

The V and J genes are TRBV19 and TRBJ2-1, with D possibly matching TRBD2 (6 bases). CDR1 and CDR2 (germline): LNHDA, SQIVND (reference sequence). The CDR3 totals 15 residues. Trimming took off 3 bases at V and 8 bases at J, with 17 bases between the two ends. DNA of the CDR3: TGTGCCAGTAGTATCCCGTCGGCGGGAAGGGATGAGCAGTTCTTC. Protein: CASSIPSAGRDEQFF. Complete variable domain (other parts from reference TRBV19 and TRBJ2-1): DGGITQSPKYLFRKEGQNVTLSCEQNLNHDAMYWYRQDPGQGLRLIYYSQIVNDFQKGDIAEGYSVSREKKESFPLTVTSAQKNPTAFYLCASSIPSAGRDEQFFGPGTRLTVL.

V usage is TRBV5-1 and J usage is TRBJ2-4; TRBD1 matches 8 bases. Unmatched junction bases numbered 2, after V lost 7 bases and J lost 8 bases. Germline V CDR1 and CDR2: SGHRS, YFSETQ. The CDR3 is 11 amino acids. CDR3 residues: CASGQGDIQYF. The CDR3 region has the DNA TGCGCCAGCGGACAGGGAGACATTCAGTACTTC.

The chain is built from TRBV6-5 and TRBJ2-7, with 9 positions matching TRBD1. Germline lookup yields CDR1 MNHEY and CDR2 SVGAGI. V lost 5 bases to trimming and J lost 5 bases; unmatched junction nucleotides: 10. This CDR3 region has 15 residues. CDR3 in amino acids: CASSNRDRVFDEQYV. Written as DNA, the CDR3 is TGTGCCAGCAGTAACCGGGACAGGGTTTTCGACGAGCAGTACGTC.

The chain has TRBV28 and TRBJ1-1; 7 bases agree with TRBD1. CDR3 length: 12 amino acids. The ends lost 3 bases at V and 7 bases at J; junction bases unmatched: 2. Germline CDR1 reads MDHEN; CDR2 reads SYDVKM. CDR3 nucleotides: TGTGCCAGCAGTTTGAGGGACAGTGAAGCTTTCTTT. Protein product: CASSLRDSEAFF. Full variable domain (remainder filled in from reference TRBV28 and TRBJ1-1): DVKVTQSSRYLVKRTGEKVFLECVQDMDHENMFWYRQDPGLGLRLIYFSYDVKMKEKGDIPEGYSVSREKKERFSLILESASTNQTSMYLCASSLRDSEAFFGQGTRLTVV.

The chain carries TRBV4-2 and TRBJ1-2; 9 bases match TRBD1. Trimming took 4 bases from V and 5 from J; bases not matched to a gene: 2. CDR3 length: 13 amino acids. Germline V CDR1 and CDR2: LGHNA, YNFKEQ. The CDR3 DNA reads as TGTGCCAGCAGCCTAGGACAGGGGTATGGCTACACCTTC. Translating it yields CASSLGQGYGYTF.